The source of this TCR beta chain is a study of OX40 agonist ivuxolimab in advanced cancers. V lost 0 bases, J lost 0 bases, and 10 bases lay in between. This CDR3 is built from 15 residues. Germline CDR1 and CDR2: SGHRS and YFSETQ. Here immunoSEQ multiplex PCR was the method, and the copy in TCRdb shows in-frame clones only, minus some. This sample has 77,000 or so clones, with approximately 85% found just once. This TCR came from an adult with an advanced solid tumor such as melanoma, head and neck, liver or kidney cancer. The sample in question was CD4+ or CD8+ T cells sorted from blood, obtained in a trial of the OX40 agonist ivuxolimab. The rearrangement joins TRBV5-1 to TRBJ2-7; D gene uncertain. CDR3 sequence (DNA): TGCGCCAGCAGCTTGGTACCGGGTAGCTCCTACGAGCAGTACTTC. Protein sequence: CASSLVPGSSYEQYF.